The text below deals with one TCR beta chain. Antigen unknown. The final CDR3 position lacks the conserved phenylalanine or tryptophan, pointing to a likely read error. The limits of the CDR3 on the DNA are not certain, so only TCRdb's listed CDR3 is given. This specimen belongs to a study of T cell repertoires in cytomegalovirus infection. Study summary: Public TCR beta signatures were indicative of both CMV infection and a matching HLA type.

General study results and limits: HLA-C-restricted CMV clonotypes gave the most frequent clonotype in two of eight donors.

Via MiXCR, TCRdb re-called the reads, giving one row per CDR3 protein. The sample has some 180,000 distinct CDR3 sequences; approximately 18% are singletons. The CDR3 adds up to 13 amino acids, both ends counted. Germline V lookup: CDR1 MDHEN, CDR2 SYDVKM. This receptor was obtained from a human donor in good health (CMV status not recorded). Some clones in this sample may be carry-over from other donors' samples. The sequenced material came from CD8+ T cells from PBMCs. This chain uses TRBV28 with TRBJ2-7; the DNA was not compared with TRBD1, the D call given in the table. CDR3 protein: CASSSPRQGAHGY.